Sequencing of this T cell receptor (beta chain) was carried out in a study of beta chain features in type 1 diabetes. The CDR3 is 15 residues long. Trimming took 6 bases from V and 7 from J, leaving 19 bases between them. Germline CDR1 and CDR2: KGHSH and LQKENI. Every isolated RNA sample was fully reverse transcribed, so sequencing captured expressed TCRB transcripts. Sequencing used immunoSEQ multiplex PCR; TCRdb keeps in-frame clones, though not all of them. This repertoire shows 250,000 to 350,000 clones, around 15% found once; its top ten account for about 6.6%. This clonotype originated in a man aged 25-45 years in good health. Sample: central memory CD4+ T cells from blood. The rearrangement joins TRBV18 to TRBJ1-5; D unresolved. The CDR3 DNA is TGTGCCAGCTCCCAGTCGGGGTCAGGCTCCCAGCCCCAGCATTTT. Translated: CASSQSGSGSQPQHF. Together with reference TRBV18 and TRBJ1-5, the CDR3 gives the full variable domain: NAGVMQNPRHLVRRRGQEARLRCSPMKGHSHVYWYRQLPEEGLKFMVYLQKENIIDESGMPKERFSAEFPKEGPSILRIQQVVRGDSAAYFCASSQSGSGSQPQHFGDGTRLSIL.